This T cell receptor beta chain came from a study of T cell responses to AZD1222 COVID-19 vaccine. Profiled with immunoSEQ multiplex PCR; TCRdb holds only in-frame clones, not every one. The sample consists of about 56,000 clones, 80% to 90% of them appearing once. This CDR3 spans 11 amino acids. The V and J ends lost 3 bases and 8 bases respectively, with 5 bases between them. Germline V gene data show CDR1 as SEHNR and CDR2 as FQNEAQ (reference sequence). The clonotype originates from an adult in good health. Sequenced material: peripheral blood, taken on day 0 of AZD1222 vaccination. The V and J genes are TRBV7-9 and TRBJ2-1; no clear D. As DNA, the CDR3 is TGTGCCAGCAGCTTGGCGGATGAGCAGTTCTTC. Translated, it gives CASSLADEQFF.